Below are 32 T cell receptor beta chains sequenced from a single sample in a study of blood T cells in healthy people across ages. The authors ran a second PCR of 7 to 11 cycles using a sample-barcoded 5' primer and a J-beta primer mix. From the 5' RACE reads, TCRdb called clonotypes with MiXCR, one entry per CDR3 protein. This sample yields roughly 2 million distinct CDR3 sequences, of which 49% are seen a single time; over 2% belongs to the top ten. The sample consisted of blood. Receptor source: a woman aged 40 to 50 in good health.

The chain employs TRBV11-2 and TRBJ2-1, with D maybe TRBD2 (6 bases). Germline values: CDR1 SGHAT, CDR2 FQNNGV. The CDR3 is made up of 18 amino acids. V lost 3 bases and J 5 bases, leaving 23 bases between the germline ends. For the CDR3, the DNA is TGTGCCAGCAGCTTTTCTCGGACTGGGGCCCCGGGAGACAATGAGCAGTTCTTC. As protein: CASSFSRTGAPGDNEQFF.

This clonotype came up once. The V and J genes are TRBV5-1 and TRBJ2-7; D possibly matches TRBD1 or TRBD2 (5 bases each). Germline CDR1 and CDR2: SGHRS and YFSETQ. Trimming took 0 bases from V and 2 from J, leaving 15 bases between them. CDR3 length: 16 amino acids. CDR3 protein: CASSLGPRQTTYEQYF. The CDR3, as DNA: TGCGCCAGCAGCTTGGGGCCCCGACAGACTACCTACGAGCAGTACTTC.

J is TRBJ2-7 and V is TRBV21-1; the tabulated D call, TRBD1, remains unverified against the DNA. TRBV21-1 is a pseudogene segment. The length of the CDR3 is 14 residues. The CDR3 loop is CASTPGATGGEQYF. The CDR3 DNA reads TGTGCCAGCACCCCCGGTGCGACCGGGGGTGAGCAGTACTTC.

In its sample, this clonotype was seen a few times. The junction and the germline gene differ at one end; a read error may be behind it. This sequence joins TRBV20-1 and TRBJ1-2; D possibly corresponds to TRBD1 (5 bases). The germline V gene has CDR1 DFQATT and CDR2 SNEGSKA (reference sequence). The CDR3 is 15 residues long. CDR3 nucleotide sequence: TGCAGTTCTAGAGAGGGCAAGGGGTCCCACTATGGCTACACCTTC. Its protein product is CSSREGKGSHYGYTF.

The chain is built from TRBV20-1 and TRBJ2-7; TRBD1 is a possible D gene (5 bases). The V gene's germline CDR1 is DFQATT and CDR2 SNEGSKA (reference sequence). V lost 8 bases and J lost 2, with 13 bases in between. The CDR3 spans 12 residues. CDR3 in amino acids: CSFLVRAYEQYF. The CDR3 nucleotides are TGCAGTTTTCTGGTCAGGGCCTACGAGCAGTACTTC.

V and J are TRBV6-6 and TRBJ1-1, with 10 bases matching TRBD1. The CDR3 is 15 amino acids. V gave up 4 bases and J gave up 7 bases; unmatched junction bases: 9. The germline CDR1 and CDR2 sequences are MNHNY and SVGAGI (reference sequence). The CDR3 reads CASSSTGGAGSEAFF. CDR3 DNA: TGTGCCAGCAGTTCGACAGGGGGCGCGGGGAGTGAAGCTTTCTTT.

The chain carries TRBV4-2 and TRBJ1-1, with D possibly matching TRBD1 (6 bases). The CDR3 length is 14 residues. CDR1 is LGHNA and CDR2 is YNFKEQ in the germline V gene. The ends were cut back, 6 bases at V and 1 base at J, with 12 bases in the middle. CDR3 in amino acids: CASRQGERNTEAFF. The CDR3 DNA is TGTGCCAGCAGACAGGGCGAACGGAACACTGAAGCTTTCTTT.

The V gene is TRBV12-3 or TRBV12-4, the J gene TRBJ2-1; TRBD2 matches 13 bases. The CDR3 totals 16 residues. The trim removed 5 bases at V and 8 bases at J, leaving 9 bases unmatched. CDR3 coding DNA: TGTGCCAGCAGTCCTGTGACTAGCGGGGGGCGGGATGAGCAGTTCTTC. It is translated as CASSPVTSGGRDEQFF.

The CDR3 DNA is TGCAGTGCTTTGGGACAGGGTCACAATGAGCAGTTCTTC. It yields the protein CSALGQGHNEQFF. The V and J genes are TRBV20-1 and TRBJ2-1, with 9 nucleotides matching TRBD1. Germline values: CDR1 DFQATT, CDR2 SNEGSKA (reference sequence). V was clipped by 5 bases and J by 5 bases; unmatched bases: 4. CDR3 length: 13 amino acids.

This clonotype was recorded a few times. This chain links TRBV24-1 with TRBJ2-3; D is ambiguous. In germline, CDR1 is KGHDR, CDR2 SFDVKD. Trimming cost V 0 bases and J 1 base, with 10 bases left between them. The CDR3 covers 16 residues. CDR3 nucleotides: TGTGCCACCAGTGATTTGCAAACCAGGTGCACAGATACGCAGTATTTT. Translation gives CATSDLQTRCTDTQYF.

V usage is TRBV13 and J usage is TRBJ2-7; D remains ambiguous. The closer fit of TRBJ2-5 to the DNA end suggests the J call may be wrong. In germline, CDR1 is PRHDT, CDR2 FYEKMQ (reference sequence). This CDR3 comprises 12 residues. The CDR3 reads CASSSGPATQYF. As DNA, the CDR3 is TGTGCCAGCAGCTCGGGCCCCGCGACCCAGTACTTC.

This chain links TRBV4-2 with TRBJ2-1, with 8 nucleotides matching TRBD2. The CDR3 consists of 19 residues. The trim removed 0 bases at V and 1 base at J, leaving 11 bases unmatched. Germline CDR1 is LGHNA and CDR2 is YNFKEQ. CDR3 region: CASSQDSGAGDLSYNEQFF. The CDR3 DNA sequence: TGTGCCAGCAGCCAAGATTCTGGAGCGGGGGACCTTTCCTACAATGAGCAGTTCTTC.

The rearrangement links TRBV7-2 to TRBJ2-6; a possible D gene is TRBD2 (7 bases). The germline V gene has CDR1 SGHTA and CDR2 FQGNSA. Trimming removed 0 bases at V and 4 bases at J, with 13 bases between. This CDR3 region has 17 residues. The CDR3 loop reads CASSLAFGGRGANVLTF. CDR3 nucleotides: TGTGCCAGCAGCTTAGCGTTCGGGGGGCGCGGGGCCAACGTCCTGACTTTC.

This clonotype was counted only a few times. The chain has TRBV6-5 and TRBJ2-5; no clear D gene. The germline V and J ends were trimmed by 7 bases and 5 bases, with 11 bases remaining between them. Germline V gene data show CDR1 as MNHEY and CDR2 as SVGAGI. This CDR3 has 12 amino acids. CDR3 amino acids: CASTPLGETQYF. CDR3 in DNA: TGTGCCAGCACCCCCCTAGGGGAGACCCAGTACTTC.

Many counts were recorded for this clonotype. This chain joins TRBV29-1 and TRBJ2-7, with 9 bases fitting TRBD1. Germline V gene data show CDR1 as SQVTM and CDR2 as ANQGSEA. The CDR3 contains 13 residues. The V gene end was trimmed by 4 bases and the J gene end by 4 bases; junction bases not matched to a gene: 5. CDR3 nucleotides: TGCAGCGTTGTCCTGACAGGGGGGTACGAGCAGTACTTC. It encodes CSVVLTGGYEQYF.

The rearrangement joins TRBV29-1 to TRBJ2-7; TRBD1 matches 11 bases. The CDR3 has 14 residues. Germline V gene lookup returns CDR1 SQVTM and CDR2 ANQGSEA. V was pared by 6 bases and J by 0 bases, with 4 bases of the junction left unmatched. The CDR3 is CSVAGQGASYEQYF. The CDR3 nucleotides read TGCAGCGTCGCCGGACAGGGGGCCTCCTACGAGCAGTACTTC.

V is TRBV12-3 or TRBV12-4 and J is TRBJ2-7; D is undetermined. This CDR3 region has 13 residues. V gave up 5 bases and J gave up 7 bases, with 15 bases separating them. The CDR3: CASSPISYNEQYF. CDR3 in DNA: TGTGCCAGCAGTCCCATCTCGTACAATGAGCAGTACTTC.

CDR3 nucleotides: TGTGCCAGCAGTCAGAGCACTTTTCATACGCAGTATTTT. Translating it yields CASSQSTFHTQYF. The gene calls are TRBV6-5 and TRBJ2-3; D unresolved. The CDR3 is made up of 13 amino acids. Trimming shortened V by 5 bases and J by 7 bases, and 13 bases separated the two germline ends. Germline CDR1 reads MNHEY; CDR2 reads SVGAGI.

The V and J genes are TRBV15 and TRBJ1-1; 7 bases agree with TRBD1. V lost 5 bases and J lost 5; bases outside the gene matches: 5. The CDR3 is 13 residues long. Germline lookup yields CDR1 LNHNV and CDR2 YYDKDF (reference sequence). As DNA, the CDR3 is TGTGCCACCAGCGGGGACAGTTGGACTGAAGCTTTCTTT. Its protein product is CATSGDSWTEAFF.

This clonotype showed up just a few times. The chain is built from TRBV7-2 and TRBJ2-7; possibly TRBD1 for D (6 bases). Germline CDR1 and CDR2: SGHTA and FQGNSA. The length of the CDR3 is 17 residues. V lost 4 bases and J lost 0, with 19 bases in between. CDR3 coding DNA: TGTGCCAGCAGCTGGAGTGGCCGGGACACGATCTCCTACGAGCAGTACTTC. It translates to CASSWSGRDTISYEQYF.

The DNA for the CDR3 is TGTGCCAGCAGCTTTCTCGCGGATATAGAGACCCAGTACTTC. Translated, it gives CASSFLADIETQYF. The V call is TRBV5-5, the J call TRBJ2-5; the D is unclear. The length of the CDR3 is 14 residues. CDR1 and CDR2 from the germline V gene are SGHKS and YYEKEE (reference sequence). V was trimmed by 2 bases and J by 4 bases, leaving 12 bases between them.

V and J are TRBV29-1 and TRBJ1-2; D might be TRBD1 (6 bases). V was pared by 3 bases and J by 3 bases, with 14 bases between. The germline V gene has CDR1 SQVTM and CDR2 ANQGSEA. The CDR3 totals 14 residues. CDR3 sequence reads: CSVEGAGYDYGYTF. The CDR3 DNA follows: TGCAGCGTTGAGGGGGCAGGGTACGACTATGGCTACACCTTC.

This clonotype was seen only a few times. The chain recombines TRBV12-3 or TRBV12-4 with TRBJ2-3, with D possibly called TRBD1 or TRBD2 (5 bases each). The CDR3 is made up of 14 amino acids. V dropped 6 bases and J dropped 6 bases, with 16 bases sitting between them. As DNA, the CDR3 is TGTGCCAGCAGGAGGGGAGCGGTAGCGGATACGCAGTATTTT. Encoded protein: CASRRGAVADTQYF.

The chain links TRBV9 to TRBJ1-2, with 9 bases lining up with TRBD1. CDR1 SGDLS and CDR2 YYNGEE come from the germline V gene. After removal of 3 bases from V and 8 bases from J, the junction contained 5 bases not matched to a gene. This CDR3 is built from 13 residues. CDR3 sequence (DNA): TGTGCCAGCAGCGACTACAGGGGGCGAGGCTACACCTTC. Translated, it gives CASSDYRGRGYTF. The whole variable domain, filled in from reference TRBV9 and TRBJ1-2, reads DSGVTQTPKHLITATGQRVTLRCSPRSGDLSVYWYQQSLDQGLQFLIQYYNGEERAKGNILERFSAQQFPDLHSELNLSSLELGDSALYFCASSDYRGRGYTFGSGTRLTVV.

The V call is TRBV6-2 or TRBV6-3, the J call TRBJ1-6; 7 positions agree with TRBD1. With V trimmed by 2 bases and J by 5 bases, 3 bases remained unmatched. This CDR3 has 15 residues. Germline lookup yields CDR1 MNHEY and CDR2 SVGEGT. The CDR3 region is CASSYPTGNNSPLHF. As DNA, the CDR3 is TGTGCCAGCAGTTACCCGACAGGGAATAATTCACCCCTCCACTTT.

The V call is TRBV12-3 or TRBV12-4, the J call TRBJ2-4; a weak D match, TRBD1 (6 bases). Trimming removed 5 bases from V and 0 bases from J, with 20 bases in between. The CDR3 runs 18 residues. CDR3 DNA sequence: TGTGCCAGCAGTCCCCAAGGACAGCCCAGCTTAGCCAAAAACATTCAGTACTTC. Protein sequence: CASSPQGQPSLAKNIQYF.

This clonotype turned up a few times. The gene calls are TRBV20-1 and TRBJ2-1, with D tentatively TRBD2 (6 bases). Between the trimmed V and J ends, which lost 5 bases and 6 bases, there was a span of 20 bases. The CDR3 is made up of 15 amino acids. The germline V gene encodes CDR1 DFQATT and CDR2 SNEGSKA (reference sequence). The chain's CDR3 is CSAPRWGDRGNEQFF. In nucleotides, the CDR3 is TGCAGTGCTCCTCGGTGGGGGGATAGGGGCAATGAGCAGTTCTTC.

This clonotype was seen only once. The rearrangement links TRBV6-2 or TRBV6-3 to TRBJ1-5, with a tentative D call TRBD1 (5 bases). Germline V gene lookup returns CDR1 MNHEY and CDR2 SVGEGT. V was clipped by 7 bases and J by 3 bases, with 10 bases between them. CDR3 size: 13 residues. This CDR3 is CASKGSHNQPQHF. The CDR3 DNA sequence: TGTGCCAGCAAGGGGAGCCACAATCAGCCCCAGCATTTT.

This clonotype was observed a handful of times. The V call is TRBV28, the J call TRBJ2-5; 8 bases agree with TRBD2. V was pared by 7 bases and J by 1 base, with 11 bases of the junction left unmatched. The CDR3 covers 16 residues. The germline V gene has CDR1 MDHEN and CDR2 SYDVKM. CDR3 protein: CASMYRGGLGQETQYF. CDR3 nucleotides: TGTGCCAGCATGTACCGGGGGGGCCTAGGCCAAGAGACCCAGTACTTC.

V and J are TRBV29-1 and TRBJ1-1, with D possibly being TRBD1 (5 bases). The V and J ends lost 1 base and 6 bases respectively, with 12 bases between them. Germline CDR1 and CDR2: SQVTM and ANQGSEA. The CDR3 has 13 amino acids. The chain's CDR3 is CSVEGQGLSEAFF. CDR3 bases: TGCAGCGTTGAAGGGCAGGGACTCTCTGAAGCTTTCTTT.

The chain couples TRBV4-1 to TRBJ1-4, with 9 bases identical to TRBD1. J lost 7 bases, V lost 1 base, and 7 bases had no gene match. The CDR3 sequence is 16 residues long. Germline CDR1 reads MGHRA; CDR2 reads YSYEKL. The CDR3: CASSQGPQGAFEKLFF. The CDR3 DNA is TGCGCCAGCAGCCAAGGTCCACAGGGGGCCTTTGAAAAACTGTTTTTT.

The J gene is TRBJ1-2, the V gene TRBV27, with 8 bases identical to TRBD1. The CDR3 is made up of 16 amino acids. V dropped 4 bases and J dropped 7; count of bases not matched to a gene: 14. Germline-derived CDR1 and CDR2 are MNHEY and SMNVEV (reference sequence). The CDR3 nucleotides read TGTGCCAGCAGTTCCCTACCCGGACAGGGAAGAGGTGGCTACACCTTC. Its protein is CASSSLPGQGRGGYTF.